This TCR beta chain was found in a study of OX40 agonist ivuxolimab in advanced cancers. Study background: A history of anti-PD-1, anti-PD-L1 or anti-CTLA-4 therapy was acceptable, and 40% to 45% had some.

Concerning this clone: Its specificity is not known.

Study-wide results and caveats: CD4+ T cells averaged fewer expanded clones than CD8+ T cells.

Sequencing used immunoSEQ multiplex PCR; TCRdb keeps in-frame clones, though not all of them. The sample includes tens of thousands of clones, approximately 85% of them seen just once. Systemic immunosuppression or a history of autoimmune disease excluded patients. The investigators sampled blood at baseline, at cycle 4 day 1, and at cycle 7 day 1. The source material was CD4+ or CD8+ T cells sorted from blood, sampled in a trial of the OX40 agonist ivuxolimab. The TCR comes from an adult with an advanced solid tumor such as melanoma, head and neck, liver or kidney cancer.

The CDR3 sequence is CASSFTDRVNIQYF. CDR3 coding DNA: TGTGCCAGCAGCTTTACCGACAGGGTGAACATTCAGTACTTC. The chain couples TRBV21-1 to TRBJ2-4; the table's TRBD1 call for D was not verified on the DNA. TRBV21-1 constitutes a pseudogene. CDR3 size: 14 residues.